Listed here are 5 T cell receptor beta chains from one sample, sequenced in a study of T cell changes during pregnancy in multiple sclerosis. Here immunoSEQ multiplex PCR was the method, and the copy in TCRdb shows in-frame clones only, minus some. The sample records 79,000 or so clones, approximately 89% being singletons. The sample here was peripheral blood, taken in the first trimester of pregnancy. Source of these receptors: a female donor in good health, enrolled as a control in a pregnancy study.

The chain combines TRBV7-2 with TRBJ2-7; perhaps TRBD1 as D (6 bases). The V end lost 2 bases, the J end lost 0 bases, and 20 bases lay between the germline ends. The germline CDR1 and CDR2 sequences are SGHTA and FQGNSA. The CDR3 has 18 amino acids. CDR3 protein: CASSLRARLAGDSYEQYF. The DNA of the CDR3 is TGTGCCAGCAGCTTAAGGGCCCGGTTGGCAGGGGACTCCTACGAGCAGTACTTC. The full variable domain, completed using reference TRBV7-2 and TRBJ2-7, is GAGVSQSPSNKVTEKGKDVELRCDPISGHTALYWYRQSLGQGLEFLIYFQGNSAPDKSGLPSDRFSAERTGGSVSTLTIQRTQQEDSAVYLCASSLRARLAGDSYEQYFGPGTRLTVT.

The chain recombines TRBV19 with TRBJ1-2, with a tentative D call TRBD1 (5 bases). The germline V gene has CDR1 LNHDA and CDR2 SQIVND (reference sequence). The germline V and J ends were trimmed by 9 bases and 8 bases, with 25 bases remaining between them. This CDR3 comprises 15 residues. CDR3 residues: CASFFKVGRAEGYTF. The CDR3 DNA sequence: TGTGCCAGCTTTTTTAAAGTGGGCAGGGCTGAGGGCTACACCTTC.

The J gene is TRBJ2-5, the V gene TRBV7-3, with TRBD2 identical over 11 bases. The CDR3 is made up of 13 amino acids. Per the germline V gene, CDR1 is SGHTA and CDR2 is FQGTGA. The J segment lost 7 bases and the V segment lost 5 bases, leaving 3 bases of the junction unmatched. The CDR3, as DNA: TGTGCCAGCAGCCCCGGGACTAGCGGGACCCAGTACTTC. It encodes CASSPGTSGTQYF.

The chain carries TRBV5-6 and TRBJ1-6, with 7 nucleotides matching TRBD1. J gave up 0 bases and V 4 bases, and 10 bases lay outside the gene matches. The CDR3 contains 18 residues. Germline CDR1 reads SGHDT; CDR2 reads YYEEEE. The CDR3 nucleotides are TGTGCCAGCAGCGGAGGGGGCCTCCGGCGCTCCTATAATTCACCCCTCCACTTT. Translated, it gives CASSGGGLRRSYNSPLHF. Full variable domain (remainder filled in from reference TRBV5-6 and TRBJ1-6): DAGVTQSPTHLIKTRGQQVTLRCSPKSGHDTVSWYQQALGQGPQFIFQYYEEEERQRGNFPDRFSGHQFPNYSSELNVNALLLGDSALYLCASSGGGLRRSYNSPLHFGNGTRLTVT.

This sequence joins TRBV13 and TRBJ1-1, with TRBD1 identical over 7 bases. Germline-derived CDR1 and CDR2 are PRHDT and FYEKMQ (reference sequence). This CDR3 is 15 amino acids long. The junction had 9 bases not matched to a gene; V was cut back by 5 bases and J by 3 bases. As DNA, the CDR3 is TGTGCCAGCAGCGCAGGAGGGGGCTGGGACACTGAAGCTTTCTTT. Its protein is CASSAGGGWDTEAFF.